The entry below gives a single T cell receptor beta chain sequence along with its context. This CDR3 has 19 amino acids. Germline loops: CDR1 MGHRA, CDR2 YSYEKL. Germline trimming cut 0 bases from V and 0 bases from J; bases unmatched to any gene: 9. These data are taken from a study of shared T cell receptors in the human thymus. TCRdb's table, derived via immunoSEQ multiplex PCR, lists solely in-frame clones and lacks some. The sample lists some 760,000 clones, roughly 88% occurring once. The sample was also linked to a second study, of human thymus T cells. That work contributes: Healthy Finnish infants undergoing corrective surgery for congenital heart defects were the donors. It looked as if thymic and blood repertoires used V and J genes in a biased way. Thymic repertoires overlap heavily among unrelated individuals, related research has reported.

This TCR came from a girl less than two years old with a congenital heart defect. This chain links TRBV4-1 with TRBJ2-1; 9 bases line up with TRBD1. The material sequenced was thymocytes. The CDR3 nucleotides are TGCGCCAGCAGCCAAGATTTCCCCGGGACAGGGAACTCCTACAATGAGCAGTTCTTC. It is translated as CASSQDFPGTGNSYNEQFF.